This T cell receptor beta chain is from a study of glioma-infiltrating T cells. Worth noting for this clonotype: Its antigen is currently unknown. A read error is possible here, since a much larger clone lies one base away.

TCR alpha and beta CDR3 regions were amplified from RNA using iRepertoire nested multiplex PCR. For one-step reverse transcription and amplification, about 85-400 ng of tissue mRNA or PBMC total RNA was used. TCRdb reprocessed the multiplex PCR reads with MiXCR, giving one entry per CDR3 protein. The repertoire consists of around 170,000 distinct CDR3 sequences, with about 47% occurring once and the leading ten covering 5.2%. Study results and caveats: Gliomas, especially low-grade, showed above-expected tissue-blood divergence; non-neoplastic patients showed below. CDR3 overlap between tissue and blood was very small.

This TCR was sampled from a human donor with low-grade glioma or glioblastoma, undergoing nonglioma brain surgery, or in good health (not recorded which). Sample: glioma tissue, nonneoplastic brain tissue, or PBMCs (not recorded which).

The CDR3 protein is CASSLSSGPGSMDQPQHF. For the CDR3, the DNA is TGTGCCAGCAGTTTGAGTTCAGGACCGGGTTCTATGGATCAGCCCCAGCATTTT. The chain is built from TRBV6-5 and TRBJ1-5; D not resolved. CDR1 and CDR2 (germline): MNHEY, SVGAGI. The CDR3 covers 18 residues. Trimming left V 4 bases short and J 5 bases short, with 24 bases between.